This T cell receptor beta chain was profiled in a study of blood T cell repertoires in COVID-19. Looking at the study overall: Donors in the United States, Italy and Spain gave samples during acute or convalescent COVID-19. T cells, B-cell-depleted T cells, or PBMCs supplied cDNA or gDNA.

In the original analysis: Cell counts per sample came from amplifying reference gene primers. Clones were read by immunoSEQ multiplex PCR, and TCRdb kept only the in-frame ones, dropping some. Clone size and V and J calls were adopted from that table, with D and trimming inferred from the DNA. The sample records about 210,000 clones, about nine tenths being singletons. The CDR3 contains 14 residues. The V gene's germline CDR1 is SEHNR and CDR2 FQNEAQ (reference sequence). Between the trimmed V and J ends, which lost 5 bases and 4 bases, there was a span of 14 bases. The rearrangement uses TRBV7-9 and TRBJ1-2, with D perhaps TRBD1 (5 bases). This TCR was recovered from a man in his sixties or seventies with acute or convalescent COVID-19. The sequenced material came from peripheral blood. CDR3 coding DNA: TGTGCCAGCAGCCCGGGACTCACCGCCTATGGCTACACCTTC. Protein product: CASSPGLTAYGYTF.